This T cell receptor (beta chain) was sequenced in a study of shared clonotypes between healthy human individuals. Some clones are missing from TCRdb's copy, which holds only in-frame ones; the method was immunoSEQ multiplex PCR. The table lists some 1 million clones, about 77% of them singletons. Study conclusions and caveats: The authors sampled blood alone, and tissue repertoires likely differ. Non-shared clonotypes displayed generation probabilities falling below those of clonotypes present in all four donors.

Notes on this clone: Its target is unknown.

V lost 4 bases, J lost 12 bases, and 16 bases lay in between. The CDR3 contains 12 residues. Per the germline V gene, CDR1 is KGHSH and CDR2 is LQKENI. The chain joins TRBV18 to TRBJ2-7; D assignment may be TRBD1 or TRBD2 (5 bases each). Input material: memory CD4+ T cells sorted from blood. Subset defined: CD45RA-negative fraction. The source of this sequence is a man between 18 and 35 years old in good health. The CDR3 DNA reads TGTGCCAGCTCACTCCAGAGGGACGGCCCGTACTTC. This encodes CASSLQRDGPYF.